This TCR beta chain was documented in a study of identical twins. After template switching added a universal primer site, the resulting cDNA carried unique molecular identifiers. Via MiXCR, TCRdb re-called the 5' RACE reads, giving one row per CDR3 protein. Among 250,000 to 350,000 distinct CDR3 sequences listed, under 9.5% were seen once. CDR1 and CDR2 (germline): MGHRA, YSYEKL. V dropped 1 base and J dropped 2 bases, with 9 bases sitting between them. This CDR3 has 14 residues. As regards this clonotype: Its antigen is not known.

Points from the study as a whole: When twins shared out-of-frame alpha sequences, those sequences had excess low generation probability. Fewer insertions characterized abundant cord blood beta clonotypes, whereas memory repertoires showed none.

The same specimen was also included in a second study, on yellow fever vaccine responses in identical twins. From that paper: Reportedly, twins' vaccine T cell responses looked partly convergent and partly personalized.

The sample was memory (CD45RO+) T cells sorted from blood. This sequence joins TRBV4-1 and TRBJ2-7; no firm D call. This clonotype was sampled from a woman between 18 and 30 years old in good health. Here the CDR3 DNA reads TGCGCCAGCAGCCAAGTAGAACAGACCTACGAGCAGTACGTC. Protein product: CASSQVEQTYEQYV.